The 19 T cell receptor beta chains listed next were all sequenced from one sample in a study of metastatic and nonmetastatic thyroid tumors. TCRdb re-analyzed the PCR reads using MiXCR. Counted here are 25,000 to 35,000 clones, approximately 17% occurring once; the ten biggest clones make up more than 4%. Patients had received no treatment of any kind before thyroid surgery. Sequencing used blood. These receptors were obtained from a female donor with papillary thyroid cancer or a benign thyroid nodule (not recorded which). Some clones in this sample may be carry-over from other donors' samples.

This clone showed up many times. The chain joins TRBV4-3 to TRBJ2-6; D is perhaps TRBD2 (6 bases). The germline CDR1 and CDR2 sequences are LGHNA and YSLEER. The V and J ends lost 0 bases and 1 base respectively, with 7 bases between them. There are 16 residues in the CDR3. DNA for the CDR3: TGCGCCAGCAGCCAAGAACGGGGGTCTGGGGCCAACGTCCTGACTTTC. Protein product: CASSQERGSGANVLTF.

In this sample, this clone turned up many times. The V call is TRBV6-1, the J call TRBJ1-5; 7 positions match TRBD1. The CDR3 has 16 residues. Looked up from germline, CDR1 is MNHNS and CDR2 is SASEGT. V shed 6 bases and J 10 bases; nucleotides not matched to a gene: 18. CDR3 sequence: CASSHGEGASSLPQHF. CDR3 bases: TGTGCCAGCAGCCACGGGGAGGGGGCTTCCTCGCTACCCCAGCATTTT.

This clone occurred many times. This chain joins TRBV29-1 and TRBJ1-2; TRBD1 aligns across 7 bases. The germline CDR1 and CDR2 sequences are SQVTM and ANQGSEA. The CDR3 consists of 13 residues. Unmatched junction bases numbered 4, after V lost 6 bases and J lost 0 bases. CDR3 loop: CSVDRTTNYGYTF. The CDR3 bases are TGCAGCGTGGACAGGACCACTAACTATGGCTACACCTTC.

There are many counts of this clone. The chain couples TRBV4-2 to TRBJ2-3; TRBD1 or TRBD2 may be the D gene (5 bases each). Germline-derived CDR1 and CDR2 are LGHNA and YNFKEQ. V dropped 1 base and J dropped 7 bases, with 15 bases sitting between them. This CDR3 contains 15 residues. The CDR3 here is CASSQGGSRENTQYF. The CDR3 DNA follows: TGTGCCAGCAGCCAAGGTGGGAGCAGGGAAAATACGCAGTATTTT.

This clone showed up many times. The rearrangement links TRBV9 to TRBJ1-4; D is uncertain. Germline V CDR1 and CDR2: SGDLS, YYNGEE. Trimming cost V 4 bases and J 5 bases, with 15 bases left between them. The CDR3 totals 15 residues. This CDR3 is CASSPGGGENEKLFF. The CDR3 DNA follows: TGTGCCAGCAGCCCAGGTGGCGGAGAAAATGAAAAACTGTTTTTT.

This clone was counted many times. V and J are TRBV30 and TRBJ2-5; the D gene is possibly TRBD1 (7 bases). CDR3 size: 15 residues. V lost 1 base and J lost 4, with 16 bases in between. The germline V gene encodes CDR1 GTSNPN and CDR2 SVGIG (reference sequence). This CDR3 reads CAWSGGQYGGETQYF. CDR3 nucleotides: TGTGCCTGGAGTGGGGGACAGTACGGGGGAGAGACCCAGTACTTC.

This clone came up many times. The rearrangement uses TRBV2 and TRBJ1-2; 8 nucleotides line up with TRBD1. V gave up 4 bases and J gave up 8 bases; unmatched junction bases: 9. Looked up from germline, CDR1 is SNHLY and CDR2 is FYNNEI. The CDR3 covers 14 residues. In DNA, the CDR3 is TGTGCCAGCAGTGGGGCCGGACAGGGAAGGGGCTACACCTTC. Amino acids: CASSGAGQGRGYTF.

In this sample, this clone turned up many times. The J gene is TRBJ2-3, the V gene TRBV28; no clear D gene. The CDR3 extends over 16 amino acids. Germline CDR1 and CDR2: MDHEN and SYDVKM. Between the trimmed V and J ends, which lost 2 bases and 2 bases, there was a span of 14 bases. In DNA form, the CDR3 reads TGTGCCAGCAGTTTAACCGCAAGACGCCTCACAGATACGCAGTATTTT. This sequence encodes CASSLTARRLTDTQYF.

By share of the sample, this clone is medium-sized. This chain's CDR3 is CASSPTSGGMETQYF. Here the CDR3 DNA reads TGTGCCAGCAGCCCCACTAGCGGGGGGATGGAGACCCAGTACTTC. J is TRBJ2-5 and V is TRBV6-2 or TRBV6-3, with 12 positions matching TRBD2. The CDR3 totals 15 residues. J lost 5 bases, V lost 6 bases, and 7 bases had no gene match. Germline CDR1 reads MNHEY; CDR2 reads SVGEGT.

This clone was seen many times. The gene calls are TRBV20-1 and TRBJ2-1; D possibly corresponds to TRBD2 (6 bases). V gave up 0 bases and J gave up 8 bases, with 17 bases separating them. CDR3 size: 15 residues. Germline values: CDR1 DFQATT, CDR2 SNEGSKA (reference sequence). The CDR3 is CSARDSRGINDEQFF. CDR3 DNA sequence: TGCAGTGCTAGAGATTCCCGCGGGATTAACGATGAGCAGTTCTTC.

This clone has a count of ten or more. The chain employs TRBV19 and TRBJ2-3; TRBD2 aligns across 8 bases. The germline CDR1 and CDR2 sequences are LNHDA and SQIVND (reference sequence). This CDR3 contains 16 residues. V lost 6 bases, J lost 5 bases, and 13 bases stayed unmatched. In DNA, the CDR3 is TGTGCCAGTAGCCAGGGGCCCCGGGGGGGCCGAGATACGCAGTATTTT. As protein: CASSQGPRGGRDTQYF.

In its sample, this clone was seen many times. The V gene is TRBV11-2, the J gene TRBJ1-3; D gene unclear. The CDR3 sequence is 15 residues long. Germline assignment: CDR1 SGHAT and CDR2 FQNNGV. V was shortened by 5 bases and J by 0 bases, with 11 bases between the two germline ends. The DNA of the CDR3 is TGTGCCAGCAGCCGTTCGGTTGACTCTGGAAACACCATATATTTT. Its translation is CASSRSVDSGNTIYF.

This clone occurred many times. The gene calls are TRBV20-1 and TRBJ2-7; D remains unclear. The CDR3 spans 15 residues. CDR1 is DFQATT and CDR2 is SNEGSKA in the germline V gene (reference sequence). Trimming took off 4 bases at V and 0 bases at J, with 16 bases between the two ends. The DNA of the CDR3 is TGCAGTGCTACACCTGGCGGTCCTTTCTCCTACGAGCAGTACTTC. As protein: CSATPGGPFSYEQYF.

This clone was seen many times. V is TRBV3-1 and J is TRBJ2-5, with D possibly TRBD1 on 6 matching bases. Per germline, CDR1 LGHDT and CDR2 YNNKEL (reference sequence). The CDR3 extends over 12 amino acids. V dropped 6 bases and J dropped 7 bases, with 12 bases sitting between them. CDR3 sequence reads: CASRTGSVTQYF. The DNA for the CDR3 is TGTGCCAGCAGAACAGGGTCTGTGACCCAGTACTTC.

The rearrangement uses TRBV18 and TRBJ2-7, with D possibly matching TRBD2 (5 bases). CDR1 and CDR2 (germline): KGHSH, LQKENI. The CDR3 has 13 residues. V was trimmed by 2 bases and J by 7 bases, leaving 12 bases between them. The DNA for the CDR3 is TGTGCCAGCTCACCATCCGGGGTTTGGGAGCAGTACTTC. Protein sequence: CASSPSGVWEQYF.

This clone was observed many times. V and J are TRBV2 and TRBJ2-5; 16 bases line up with TRBD2. The length of the CDR3 is 17 residues. V shed 5 bases, J shed 5 bases, and the junction held 8 bases outside the gene matches. Germline CDR1 is SNHLY and CDR2 is FYNNEI. DNA for the CDR3: TGTGCCAGCAGTACCGGGACTAGCGGGGGGGCAGGGGAGACCCAGTACTTC. It encodes CASSTGTSGGAGETQYF.

This clone was observed at least ten times. The genes are TRBV4-1 and TRBJ1-1; TRBD1 agrees at 9 bases. This CDR3 has 15 amino acids. V lost 1 base and J lost 4; bases outside the gene matches: 4. Germline V gene data show CDR1 as MGHRA and CDR2 as YSYEKL. Written as DNA, the CDR3 is TGCGCCAGCAGCCAAGGGGGACAGGGCGTCACTGAAGCTTTCTTT. Its translation is CASSQGGQGVTEAFF.

This clone was picked up a small number of times. A clone one base away is much larger, so this may be a read error. The sample holds other DNA sequences that translate to the same CDR3. The chain links TRBV5-6 to TRBJ2-7; D is unresolved. The ends were cut back, 3 bases at V and 6 bases at J, with 16 bases in the middle. Germline V gene data show CDR1 as SGHDT and CDR2 as YYEEEE. CDR3 size: 14 residues. DNA of the CDR3: TGTGCCAGCAGCTCAGCGAGGAGCCGACGCGAGCAGTACTTC. Its protein product is CASSSARSRREQYF. Combining the CDR3 with reference TRBV5-6 and TRBJ2-7 gives the whole variable domain DAGVTQSPTHLIKTRGQQVTLRCSPKSGHDTVSWYQQALGQGPQFIFQYYEEEERQRGNFPDRFSGHQFPNYSSELNVNALLLGDSALYLCASSSARSRREQYFGPGTRLTVT.

This clone was counted ten times or more. V gene TRBV27 combines with J gene TRBJ1-4; 10 bases line up with TRBD1. After removal of 5 bases from V and 0 bases from J, the junction contained 9 bases not matched to a gene. CDR3 length: 18 residues. The germline CDR1 and CDR2 sequences are MNHEY and SMNVEV (reference sequence). The CDR3 reads CASSVRDRGYSTNEKLFF. In DNA, the CDR3 is TGTGCCAGCAGTGTCCGGGACAGGGGCTATTCAACTAATGAAAAACTGTTTTTT.